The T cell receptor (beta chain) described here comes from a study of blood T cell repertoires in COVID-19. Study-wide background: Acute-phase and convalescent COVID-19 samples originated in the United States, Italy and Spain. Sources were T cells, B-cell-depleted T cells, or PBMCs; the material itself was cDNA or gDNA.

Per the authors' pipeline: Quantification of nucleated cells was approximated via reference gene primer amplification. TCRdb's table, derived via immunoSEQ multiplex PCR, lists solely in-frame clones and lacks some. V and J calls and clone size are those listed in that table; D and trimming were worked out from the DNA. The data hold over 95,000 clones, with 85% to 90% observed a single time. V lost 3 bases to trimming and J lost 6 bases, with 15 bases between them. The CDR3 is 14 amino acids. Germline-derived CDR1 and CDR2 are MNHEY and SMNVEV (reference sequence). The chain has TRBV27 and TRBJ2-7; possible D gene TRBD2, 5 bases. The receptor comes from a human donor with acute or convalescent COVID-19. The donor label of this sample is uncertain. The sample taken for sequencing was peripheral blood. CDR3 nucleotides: TGTGCCAGCAGTTTTGCCAGCGGAAGGGTCGAGCAGTACTTC. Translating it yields CASSFASGRVEQYF.